The rows below give T cell receptor beta chains drawn from one sample of a study of blood T cell repertoires in COVID-19. TCRdb's copy holds only in-frame clones and misses some; the assay was immunoSEQ multiplex PCR. The data contain over 150,000 clones, about 88% of them seen just once; the ten biggest clones take up approximately 2%. The sequencing sample was made of peripheral blood. Every receptor here comes from a man between 18 and 35 years old who had recovered from COVID-19. Each CDR3 is given with its conserved first and last residue. A D gene is named only where the DNA matches it firmly. A row's size may be missing; if present it is once, few, many or a size class.

v_call,clone_size,j_call,d_call,cdr3_aa,cdr3_nt
TRBV13,.,TRBJ1-1,.,CASSLGLGDGSAFF,TGTGCCAGCAGCTTAGGCCTCGGGGATGGTTCAGCTTTCTTT
TRBV7-6,.,TRBJ2-7,.,CASSLSPSRGRVHEQYF,TGTGCCAGCAGCTTAAGCCCTAGTAGAGGGAGAGTCCACGAGCAGTACTTC
TRBV19,.,TRBJ2-3,.,CASSIPRGSTDTQYF,TGTGCCAGTAGTATTCCAAGGGGCAGCACAGATACGCAGTATTTT
TRBV6-2/TRBV6-3,.,TRBJ1-4,.,CASSYTSSGYANEKLFF,TGTGCCAGCAGTTACACCTCCAGCGGGTACGCTAATGAAAAACTGTTTTTT
TRBV7-9,.,TRBJ2-7,TRBD2,CASSLPFSTSRSYEQYF,TGTGCCAGCAGCTTACCATTCTCGACTAGCAGATCCTACGAGCAGTACTTC
TRBV7-2,once,TRBJ2-7,.,CASSQSTVSYEQYF,TGTGCCAGCAGTCAAAGTACGGTCTCCTACGAGCAGTACTTC
TRBV12-3/TRBV12-4,.,TRBJ1-1,TRBD1,CASSFETGDGFF,TGTGCCAGCAGTTTTGAGACAGGGGATGGTTTCTTT
TRBV12-3/TRBV12-4,few,TRBJ2-5,.,CASPRETQYF,TGTGCCAGCCCTAGGGAGACCCAGTACTTC
TRBV7-2,.,TRBJ2-7,TRBD2,CASSEGLAPTYEQYF,TGTGCCAGCAGCGAAGGACTAGCCCCTACCTACGAGCAGTACTTC
TRBV9,.,TRBJ1-1,.,CASSATLNTEAFF,TGTGCCAGCAGCGCCACTCTGAACACTGAAGCTTTCTTT
TRBV4-1,.,TRBJ1-2,.,CASSQLMTANYGYTF,TGCGCCAGCAGCCAACTTATGACAGCTAACTATGGCTACACCTTC
TRBV10-2,.,TRBJ1-1,.,CASSVIGIDTEAFF,TGCGCCAGCAGTGTGATCGGGATTGATACGGAAGCTTTCTTT
TRBV10-2,.,TRBJ1-3,.,CASSVSGGRNTIYF,TGCGCCAGCAGTGTTTCGGGGGGCCGCAACACCATATATTTT
TRBV2,.,TRBJ2-4,TRBD1,CASSERTGENIQYF,TGTGCCAGCAGTGAAAGGACAGGGGAAAACATTCAGTACTTC
TRBV1,once,TRBJ2-2,.,CTSTTGLAGSTGELFF,TGCACCAGCACCACGGGACTAGCGGGAAGTACCGGGGAGCTGTTTTTT
TRBV7-2,few,TRBJ1-2,.,CASSLEQGYGYTF,TGTGCCAGCAGCTTAGAACAGGGTTACGGCTACACCTTC
TRBV1,.,TRBJ2-1,.,CTSSHRPGTSKHQKTYNEQFF,TGCACCAGCAGCCATCGCCCCGGGACTTCGAAACATCAGAAGACCTACAATGAGCAGTTCTTC
TRBV11-2,.,TRBJ1-1,.,CASSLRSYTEAFF,TGTGCCAGCAGCTTAAGGAGTTACACTGAAGCTTTCTTT
TRBV28,.,TRBJ1-2,TRBD1,CASSGDSFYGYTF,TGTGCCAGCAGTGGGGACAGTTTCTATGGCTACACCTTC
TRBV23-1,.,TRBJ1-2,.,CASSWSGNGYTF,TGCGCCAGCAGTTGGTCTGGCAATGGCTACACCTTC
TRBV7-2,.,TRBJ2-1,TRBD1,CASSTQTGYNEQFF,TGTGCCAGCAGCACTCAGACAGGGTACAATGAGCAGTTCTTC
TRBV7-3,.,TRBJ2-3,.,CASSSGLSTDTQYF,TGTGCCAGCAGCTCGGGACTTAGCACAGATACGCAGTATTTT
TRBV7-9,.,TRBJ2-1,TRBD2,CASSLGSGMYSYNEQFF,TGTGCCAGCAGCTTAGGGAGCGGGATGTACTCCTACAATGAGCAGTTCTTC
TRBV11-2,.,TRBJ2-2,TRBD1,CASSLLGTGYNTGELFF,TGTGCCAGCAGCCTCTTAGGGACAGGGTATAACACCGGGGAGCTGTTTTTT
TRBV6-2/TRBV6-3,.,TRBJ2-2,TRBD2,CASSYEASGSTGELFF,TGTGCCAGCAGTTACGAGGCTAGCGGGAGTACCGGGGAGCTGTTTTTT